There are many counts of the clone carrying this T cell receptor beta chain. Its antigen is unidentified. This record belongs to a study of T cells after posttransplantation cyclophosphamide. On the day of bone marrow donation, the related graft donor provided peripheral blood. Study outcomes and limitations: Recipient CMV seropositivity and CMV reactivation strongly tracked TRB clonality.

Trimming at V came to 6 bases and at J to 1 base, leaving 6 bases not matched to a gene. This CDR3 contains 15 residues. Germline V CDR1 and CDR2: MNHEY, SMNVEV (reference sequence). Repertoires were generated with immunoSEQ multiplex PCR, while TCRdb's copy carries only in-frame clones and drops some. The sample has some 43,000 clones, none seen only once. The sequence was collected from a man aged 35 to 55 in good health, CMV-negative, and a related stem cell transplant donor. The chain has TRBV27 and TRBJ1-5; 7 nucleotides align to TRBD1. Sequencing used PBMCs. This chain's CDR3 is CASRWTGVSNQPQHF. The CDR3 region has the DNA TGTGCCAGCAGATGGACAGGCGTGAGCAATCAGCCCCAGCATTTT.